One and the same sample provided the 14 T cell receptor beta chains below, sequenced in a study of cytomegalovirus exposure and HLA in healthy donors. Researchers ran the PCR with 60 Vbeta and 13 Jbeta primers. Profiling relied on immunoSEQ multiplex PCR, and the TCRdb table lists in-frame clones only, not all of them. The sample records 280,000 or so clones, around nine tenths being singletons. Sequences were obtained from PBMCs. The receptors stem from a woman aged 18-29 years in good health and CMV-seronegative.

A single count supports this clone. J is TRBJ1-1 and V is TRBV27; D is undetermined. V was trimmed by 7 bases and J by 0 bases, leaving 24 bases between them. CDR1 MNHEY and CDR2 SMNVEV come from the germline V gene (reference sequence). This CDR3 has 18 residues. CDR3 bases: TGTGCCAGCACCCCCCGAACCCCGGGAGAGTCCATGAACACTGAAGCTTTCTTT. This sequence encodes CASTPRTPGESMNTEAFF.

This chain links TRBV15 with TRBJ2-1; D remains unclear. Per germline, CDR1 LNHNV and CDR2 YYDKDF (reference sequence). V was clipped by 0 bases and J by 2 bases, with 17 bases between them. This CDR3 has 18 amino acids. The CDR3 loop is CATSRDPGGSLTYNEQFF. In DNA form, the CDR3 reads TGTGCCACCAGCAGAGATCCTGGCGGCAGCCTAACCTACAATGAGCAGTTCTTC.

J is TRBJ1-5 and V is TRBV10-2, with 9 bases identical to TRBD1. This CDR3 is built from 14 residues. Germline CDR1 reads WSHSY; CDR2 reads SAAADI. V trimming: 9 bases; J trimming: 6 bases; junction bases outside the gene matches: 9. The CDR3 loop is CASTGTGIFQPQHF. The CDR3 nucleotides are TGCGCCAGTACCGGGACAGGGATTTTTCAGCCCCAGCATTTT.

This clone was seen just once. This sequence joins TRBV2 and TRBJ2-2; 10 bases fit TRBD2. There are 17 residues in the CDR3. Losses at the gene ends were 4 bases for V and 5 bases for J; bases not matched to a gene: 10. Germline V gene data show CDR1 as SNHLY and CDR2 as FYNNEI. The CDR3 reads CASSAYKRGGSTGELFF. For the CDR3, the DNA is TGTGCCAGCAGTGCATACAAGCGGGGGGGTTCTACCGGGGAGCTGTTTTTT.

V and J are TRBV19 and TRBJ2-7, with D perhaps matching TRBD1 (5 bases). Looked up from germline, CDR1 is LNHDA and CDR2 is SQIVND (reference sequence). The CDR3 runs to 16 residues. V was pared by 3 bases and J by 5 bases, with 20 bases between. The CDR3 region is CASSIGLAGKVNEQYF. CDR3 DNA sequence: TGTGCCAGTAGTATTGGTTTGGCAGGGAAAGTAAACGAGCAGTACTTC.

This rearrangement joins TRBV7-2 to TRBJ1-1, with D unclear. This CDR3 has 13 residues. The V and J ends lost 3 bases and 10 bases respectively, with 15 bases between them. Germline values: CDR1 SGHTA, CDR2 FQGNSA. The CDR3 sequence is CASSFVQDGGAFF. CDR3 coding DNA: TGTGCCAGCAGCTTCGTGCAGGACGGAGGAGCTTTCTTT.

The chain carries TRBV19 and TRBJ2-7; 7 bases line up with TRBD2. With 3 bases clipped from V and 1 base from J, the junction kept 6 bases outside the gene matches. Germline V gene sequence: CDR1 LNHDA, CDR2 SQIVND (reference sequence). This CDR3 comprises 15 residues. The CDR3 reads CASSMNPGGSYEQYF. The CDR3 bases are TGTGCCAGTAGTATGAATCCCGGGGGGTCCTACGAGCAGTACTTC.

The chain employs TRBV6-5 and TRBJ1-2; a weak D match, TRBD1 (5 bases). Looked up from germline, CDR1 is MNHEY and CDR2 is SVGAGI. Trimming removed 3 bases from V and 7 bases from J, with 12 bases in between. CDR3 length equals 13 residues. The CDR3 bases are TGTGCCAGCAGTTATTTCACGGGGGGTGGCTACACCTTC. It is translated as CASSYFTGGGYTF.

The rearrangement uses TRBV2 and TRBJ2-1; 10 positions agree with TRBD2. Germline V gene lookup returns CDR1 SNHLY and CDR2 FYNNEI. The V and J ends lost 5 bases and 9 bases, in that order; junction bases with no gene match: 10. The CDR3 runs 15 residues. The CDR3 sequence: CASSSNPSGGGEQFF. The CDR3 DNA reads as TGTGCCAGCAGTTCAAACCCAAGCGGGGGGGGTGAGCAGTTCTTC.

J is TRBJ1-2 and V is TRBV5-6; TRBD1 matches at 9 bases. The CDR3 loop spans 19 amino acids. V lost 0 bases and J lost 3; bases outside the gene matches: 15. The germline V gene has CDR1 SGHDT and CDR2 YYEEEE. In nucleotides, the CDR3 is TGTGCCAGCAGCTTGGGGAGCCGAACCGGGACAGGGATCGACTATGGCTACACCTTC. Its translation: CASSLGSRTGTGIDYGYTF.

The V and J genes are TRBV5-5 and TRBJ1-1, with D tentatively TRBD1 (5 bases). The ends were cut back, 4 bases at V and 6 bases at J, with 13 bases in the middle. The CDR3 spans 13 residues. The germline CDR1 and CDR2 sequences are SGHKS and YYEKEE (reference sequence). CDR3 sequence: CASSPGGIPEAFF. The CDR3 DNA reads as TGTGCCAGCAGCCCCGGGGGAATCCCTGAAGCTTTCTTT. Based on the CDR3 plus reference TRBV5-5 and TRBJ1-1, the full variable domain is DAGVTQSPTHLIKTRGQQVTLRCSPISGHKSVSWYQQVLGQGPQFIFQYYEKEERGRGNFPDRFSARQFPNYSSELNVNALLLGDSALYLCASSPGGIPEAFFGQGTRLTVV.

Points on this clone: Because the CDR3's place on the DNA is in doubt, the DNA is left out and the CDR3 is given as listed by TCRdb. The chain carries TRBV29-1 and TRBJ2-6; the table's TRBD1 call for D was not verified on the DNA. Germline values: CDR1 SQVTM, CDR2 ANQGSEA. The CDR3 spans 12 amino acids, including both terminal residues. CDR3 sequence reads: CSVASGANVPTF.

V usage is TRBV2 and J usage is TRBJ1-3, with TRBD1 matching 7 bases. This CDR3 contains 15 residues. The germline CDR1 and CDR2 sequences are SNHLY and FYNNEI. V shed 6 bases and J 3 bases; nucleotides not matched to a gene: 8. The CDR3 DNA is TGTGCCAGCAGCCAATTACAGGGGTTTGGAAACACCATATATTTT. Its protein is CASSQLQGFGNTIYF.

The chain has TRBV6-5 and TRBJ2-7; 7 nucleotides align to TRBD2. V was clipped by 6 bases and J by 2 bases; unmatched bases: 10. This CDR3 has 15 amino acids. CDR1 is MNHEY and CDR2 is SVGAGI in the germline V gene. The CDR3 region has the DNA TGTGCCAGCAGCCCATCGGAGGGGAGGGCCTACGAGCAGTACTTC. This gives the protein CASSPSEGRAYEQYF.